These 21 T cell receptor beta chains share one sample of origin, sequenced in a study of a mutant IDH1 vaccine in newly diagnosed glioma. TCRdb's table, derived via immunoSEQ multiplex PCR, lists solely in-frame clones and lacks some. The sample holds about 23,000 clones, roughly 90% seen once. Regarding time point: baseline, week 1 (first vaccination visit). Treatment in this sample: pre-vaccination baseline after standard-of-care therapy. Here the sequenced sample was PBMCs, taken from a glioma patient treated with radiotherapy, temozolomide or both. The receptor source for this set is a man aged 30 to 39 with glioma.

The chain joins TRBV5-1 to TRBJ1-5; D is ambiguous. Trimming cost V 4 bases and J 9 bases, with 26 bases left between them. The germline V gene encodes CDR1 SGHRS and CDR2 YFSETQ. The CDR3 is made up of 17 amino acids. The CDR3 nucleotides are TGCGCCAGCAGCCCAACCGCAGTGGACCGTGGTAGTAGGCCCCAGCATTTT. Its protein product is CASSPTAVDRGSRPQHF. The full variable domain, with the rest looked up from reference TRBV5-1 and TRBJ1-5, is KAGVTQTPRYLIKTRGQQVTLSCSPISGHRSVSWYQQTPGQGLQFLFEYFSETQRNKGNFPGRFSGRQFSNSRSEMNVSTLELGDSALYLCASSPTAVDRGSRPQHFGDGTRLSIL.

V usage is TRBV19 and J usage is TRBJ2-2; D perhaps matches TRBD2 (6 bases). The CDR3 is 14 amino acids. Between the trimmed V and J ends, which lost 5 bases and 0 bases, there was a span of 7 bases. The V gene's germline CDR1 is LNHDA and CDR2 SQIVND (reference sequence). CDR3 sequence: CASSAGPNTGELFF. In nucleotides, the CDR3 is TGTGCCAGTAGTGCGGGACCGAACACCGGGGAGCTGTTTTTT.

The chain links TRBV4-2 to TRBJ2-1; TRBD1 is a possible D gene (6 bases). Germline V CDR1 and CDR2: LGHNA, YNFKEQ. Trimming shortened V by 0 bases and J by 3 bases, and 12 bases separated the two germline ends. This CDR3 is built from 16 residues. CDR3 loop: CASSQDGDNDYNEQFF. The CDR3 DNA follows: TGTGCCAGCAGCCAAGACGGGGACAACGACTACAATGAGCAGTTCTTC.

This sequence joins TRBV5-1 and TRBJ1-2; D is perhaps TRBD1 (5 bases). Germline CDR1 and CDR2: SGHRS and YFSETQ. The CDR3 covers 15 residues. Trimming took 0 bases from V and 2 from J, leaving 11 bases between them. CDR3 in amino acids: CASSLDGRGNYGYTF. The CDR3 region has the DNA TGCGCCAGCAGCTTGGATGGAAGGGGAAACTATGGCTACACCTTC.

The chain combines TRBV19 with TRBJ2-1, with a tentative D call TRBD1 (5 bases). The CDR3 runs 14 residues. Germline CDR1 reads LNHDA; CDR2 reads SQIVND (reference sequence). V shed 6 bases and J shed 8 bases, with 17 bases lying between them. The CDR3 reads CASRPQTSRDEQFF. The CDR3 DNA sequence: TGTGCCAGTAGGCCCCAAACGAGCAGGGATGAGCAGTTCTTC.

The chain joins TRBV19 to TRBJ2-7, with 8 bases aligning to TRBD2. The CDR3 is 14 residues long. The V gene's germline CDR1 is LNHDA and CDR2 SQIVND (reference sequence). The V segment lost 3 bases and the J segment 4 bases; nucleotides outside the gene matches: 5. CDR3 coding DNA: TGTGCCAGTAGTATTAGCGGGGAACCTTACGAGCAGTACTTC. This gives the protein CASSISGEPYEQYF.

This rearrangement joins TRBV7-6 to TRBJ1-4, with 7 bases identical to TRBD1. Per germline, CDR1 SGHVS and CDR2 FNYEAQ. There are 16 residues in the CDR3. V shed 5 bases, J shed 0 bases, and the junction held 6 bases outside the gene matches. The CDR3 protein is CASSLGQLATNEKLFF. DNA for the CDR3: TGTGCCAGCAGCCTGGGACAGCTCGCAACTAATGAAAAACTGTTTTTT.

The chain joins TRBV19 to TRBJ2-3; 10 nucleotides agree with TRBD1. CDR1 LNHDA and CDR2 SQIVND come from the germline V gene (reference sequence). The CDR3 runs to 13 residues. With 6 bases clipped from V and 6 bases from J, the junction kept 3 bases outside the gene matches. CDR3 DNA sequence: TGTGCCAGTAGGGACAGGGGGTCGGATACGCAGTATTTT. This translates into CASRDRGSDTQYF. Combining the CDR3 with reference TRBV19 and TRBJ2-3 gives the whole variable domain DGGITQSPKYLFRKEGQNVTLSCEQNLNHDAMYWYRQDPGQGLRLIYYSQIVNDFQKGDIAEGYSVSREKKESFPLTVTSAQKNPTAFYLCASRDRGSDTQYFGPGTRLTVL.

V and J are TRBV2 and TRBJ2-5, with D unresolved. The germline V and J ends were trimmed by 8 bases and 4 bases, with 11 bases remaining between them. The CDR3 runs 12 residues. Germline V gene lookup returns CDR1 SNHLY and CDR2 FYNNEI. The CDR3 reads CASVERAETQYF. The CDR3 DNA follows: TGTGCCAGCGTTGAAAGGGCAGAGACCCAGTACTTC.

This chain uses TRBV5-1 with TRBJ2-3; the D gene is possibly TRBD2 (5 bases). The CDR3 consists of 14 residues. Per germline, CDR1 SGHRS and CDR2 YFSETQ. V was trimmed by 3 bases and J by 3 bases, leaving 11 bases between them. The CDR3 DNA is TGCGCCAGCAGCTGGGAGCGTGGGACAGATACGCAGTATTTT. Encoded protein: CASSWERGTDTQYF.

The chain uses TRBV28 and TRBJ2-1; D is tentatively TRBD1 or TRBD2 (5 bases each). The V gene's germline CDR1 is MDHEN and CDR2 SYDVKM. The CDR3 contains 16 residues. V gave up 8 bases and J gave up 8 bases, with 25 bases separating them. Written as DNA, the CDR3 is TGTGCCAGCCGAGGGGCCACCCGAGGTCTAAGCGATGAGCAGTTCTTC. This codes for CASRGATRGLSDEQFF.

The chain combines TRBV7-9 with TRBJ1-3, with D perhaps TRBD1 (5 bases). V was trimmed by 1 base and J by 0 bases, leaving 10 bases between them. CDR1 is SEHNR, CDR2 FQNEAQ, per germline (reference sequence). The CDR3 covers 16 residues. The CDR3 here is CASSLVGADSGNTIYF. The CDR3 bases are TGTGCCAGCAGCTTAGTTGGGGCAGACTCTGGAAACACCATATATTTT.

The V and J genes are TRBV2 and TRBJ2-1; D might be TRBD1 (5 bases). The ends were cut back, 4 bases at V and 0 bases at J, with 7 bases in the middle. The CDR3 has 14 amino acids. CDR1 and CDR2 from the germline V gene are SNHLY and FYNNEI. CDR3 in DNA: TGTGCCAGCAGTGTGGACAACTCCTACAATGAGCAGTTCTTC. Translated: CASSVDNSYNEQFF.

The rearrangement uses TRBV5-7 and TRBJ1-1; no definite D call. TRBV5-7 is an open reading frame, and its role is uncertain. The V and J ends lost 2 bases and 11 bases respectively, with 7 bases between them. The CDR3 is 10 amino acids. The CDR3 protein is CASSLVQAFF. The CDR3 region has the DNA TGTGCCAGCAGCTTAGTCCAGGCTTTCTTT.

This rearrangement joins TRBV5-1 to TRBJ1-2; TRBD1 aligns across 7 bases. Germline lookup yields CDR1 SGHRS and CDR2 YFSETQ. The trim removed 2 bases at V and 8 bases at J, leaving 15 bases unmatched. The CDR3 has 16 residues. CDR3 region: CASSFGREGAPWGYTF. CDR3 bases: TGCGCCAGCAGCTTCGGGCGAGAGGGGGCGCCGTGGGGCTACACCTTC.

The chain joins TRBV11-2 to TRBJ1-2, with 10 bases fitting TRBD1. V trimming: 1 base; J trimming: 8 bases; junction bases outside the gene matches: 4. The CDR3 length is 14 residues. Per germline, CDR1 SGHAT and CDR2 FQNNGV. The CDR3, as DNA: TGTGCCAGCAGCTTAGTGGGGACAGGGGTCGGCTACACCTTC. Translated, it gives CASSLVGTGVGYTF.

This clone was seen once. The J gene is TRBJ2-5, the V gene TRBV30; 10 bases match TRBD2. Germline V gene lookup returns CDR1 GTSNPN and CDR2 SVGIG (reference sequence). The CDR3 extends over 15 amino acids. Trimming removed 4 bases from V and 5 bases from J; junction bases left unmatched: 10. In DNA form, the CDR3 reads TGTGCCTGGACCACTAGCGGGGCCCTCGGGGAGACCCAGTACTTC. This translates into CAWTTSGALGETQYF.

The chain combines TRBV5-8 with TRBJ2-5; D is possibly TRBD1 (6 bases). Germline V gene sequence: CDR1 SGHTS, CDR2 YDEGEE. The CDR3 runs to 17 residues. The V and J ends lost 4 bases and 2 bases respectively, with 21 bases between them. The CDR3: CASSPILGRGEQETQYF. CDR3 bases: TGTGCCAGCAGCCCCATCTTGGGCAGGGGCGAACAAGAGACCCAGTACTTC.

By frequency in the sample, this clone is medium-sized. This chain uses TRBV27 with TRBJ2-1; the match to TRBD2 covers 11 bases. After removal of 5 bases from V and 4 bases from J, the junction contained 7 bases not matched to a gene. This CDR3 region has 16 residues. Per germline, CDR1 MNHEY and CDR2 SMNVEV (reference sequence). The CDR3 sequence: CASSPGRLAGYNEQFF. CDR3 nucleotides: TGTGCCAGCAGTCCCGGCCGACTAGCGGGGTACAATGAGCAGTTCTTC.

This chain joins TRBV9 and TRBJ2-2, with 11 bases lining up with TRBD2. V gave up 4 bases and J gave up 4 bases; unmatched junction bases: 6. The length of the CDR3 is 16 residues. CDR1 is SGDLS, CDR2 YYNGEE, per germline. CDR3 sequence: CASSLGLAGSTGELFF. In DNA, the CDR3 is TGTGCCAGCAGCCTCGGACTAGCGGGTTCCACCGGGGAGCTGTTTTTT.

The J gene is TRBJ1-1, the V gene TRBV5-6; the match to TRBD1 covers 7 bases. CDR3 size: 15 residues. Germline assignment: CDR1 SGHDT and CDR2 YYEEEE. V gave up 4 bases and J gave up 3 bases; unmatched junction bases: 9. The CDR3 loop is CASSASDRVDTEAFF. The CDR3 nucleotides are TGTGCCAGCAGCGCAAGCGACAGGGTTGACACTGAAGCTTTCTTT.